The 16 T cell receptor beta chains below all came from one sample that was sequenced in a study of T cells after yellow fever vaccination. Each CDR3 protein gets one entry after TCRdb re-called the 5' RACE reads with MiXCR. The sample has fewer than 500,000 distinct CDR3 sequences, roughly a sixth seen once; the top ten hold 15% to 20%. The starting material was PBMCs, obtained before the yellow fever booster vaccination. Receptors were obtained from a young man who received the YFV17D yellow fever vaccine.

Only a few counts were recorded for this clonotype. The CDR3 DNA follows: TGTGCCAGCAGCTTATATGGCGGGGCCATCCAAGAGACCCAGTACTTC. Amino acids: CASSLYGGAIQETQYF. The chain couples TRBV7-8 to TRBJ2-5; D is possibly TRBD2 (6 bases). Trimming stripped 2 bases from V and 1 base from J, with 14 bases between. This CDR3 contains 16 residues. Germline V gene lookup returns CDR1 SGHVS and CDR2 FQNEAQ.

This clonotype has only a few counts. The rearrangement uses TRBV7-9 and TRBJ1-5; perhaps TRBD1 as D (5 bases). The CDR3 sequence is 15 residues long. V shed 1 base and J shed 6 bases, with 13 bases lying between them. The germline gives CDR1 SEHNR, CDR2 FQNEAQ (reference sequence). CDR3 DNA: TGTGCCAGCAGCTTAGGGTGGGACTCCCGTCAGCCCCAGCATTTT. Its protein is CASSLGWDSRQPQHF.

This clonotype was seen more than once but under ten times. This chain uses TRBV4-2 with TRBJ2-5; no firm D call. The CDR3 is made up of 14 amino acids. Per germline, CDR1 LGHNA and CDR2 YNFKEQ. Trimming removed 0 bases from V and 5 bases from J, with 10 bases in between. The CDR3 here is CASSQDSSLETQYF. In DNA form, the CDR3 reads TGTGCCAGCAGCCAAGATTCCAGCTTGGAGACCCAGTACTTC.

This clonotype was observed a single time. The rearrangement joins TRBV27 to TRBJ1-1; the match to TRBD1 covers 7 bases. Germline V lookup: CDR1 MNHEY, CDR2 SMNVEV (reference sequence). The CDR3 is made up of 13 amino acids. J lost 8 bases, V lost 5 bases, and 8 bases had no gene match. CDR3 coding DNA: TGTGCCAGCAGTAACCAGGGGGGCGAAGAAGCTTTCTTT. Its translation: CASSNQGGEEAFF.

V usage is TRBV5-6 and J usage is TRBJ2-3, with TRBD2 as a possible D gene (7 bases). Germline values: CDR1 SGHDT, CDR2 YYEEEE. V dropped 4 bases and J dropped 13 bases, with 19 bases sitting between them. The CDR3 spans 13 residues. The CDR3 sequence: CASSPRDTGREYF. The CDR3 DNA follows: TGTGCCAGCAGCCCCCGGGATACAGGGAGGGAGTATTTT.

This clonotype was found a few times. The CDR3 nucleotides read TGTGCCAGCTCACAGGGCATTGACAATGAGCAGTTCTTC. Its translation is CASSQGIDNEQFF. This chain connects TRBV18 to TRBJ2-1, with D unresolved. The CDR3 totals 13 residues. Germline CDR1 and CDR2: KGHSH and LQKENI. Trimming shortened V by 4 bases and J by 5 bases, and 9 bases separated the two germline ends. Together with reference TRBV18 and TRBJ2-1, the CDR3 gives the full variable domain: NAGVMQNPRHLVRRRGQEARLRCSPMKGHSHVYWYRQLPEEGLKFMVYLQKENIIDESGMPKERFSAEFPKEGPSILRIQQVVRGDSAAYFCASSQGIDNEQFFGPGTRLTVL.

This clonotype was seen a handful of times. The genes are TRBV5-5 and TRBJ1-3; D is possibly TRBD1 (5 bases). CDR3 size: 15 residues. Germline V gives CDR1 SGHKS, CDR2 YYEKEE (reference sequence). Trimming removed 0 bases at V and 0 bases at J, with 7 bases between. CDR3 region: CASSLAGLSGNTIYF. The CDR3, as DNA: TGTGCCAGCAGCTTGGCAGGGCTCTCTGGAAACACCATATATTTT.

The chain recombines TRBV19 with TRBJ2-3, with 9 nucleotides matching TRBD2. In germline, CDR1 is LNHDA, CDR2 SQIVND (reference sequence). The CDR3 is 16 residues long. The ends lost 4 bases at V and 2 bases at J; junction bases unmatched: 7. The CDR3 region has the DNA TGTGCCAGTAGTAAGGTAGCGGGGGAAACCACAGATACGCAGTATTTT. Its protein product is CASSKVAGETTDTQYF.

There are a few counts of this clonotype. The CDR3: CSASEATNEKLFF. CDR3 DNA: TGCAGTGCTTCGGAGGCAACTAATGAAAAACTGTTTTTT. The chain is built from TRBV20-1 and TRBJ1-4; D remains ambiguous. The CDR3 loop spans 13 amino acids. Trimming stripped 5 bases from V and 0 bases from J, with 7 bases between. The germline V gene encodes CDR1 DFQATT and CDR2 SNEGSKA (reference sequence).

This chain uses TRBV29-1 with TRBJ2-1, with no clear D. V lost 6 bases and J lost 3, with 6 bases in between. The CDR3 extends over 11 amino acids. Germline-derived CDR1 and CDR2 are SQVTM and ANQGSEA. CDR3 sequence reads: CSVRLYNEQFF. The CDR3 bases are TGCAGCGTCCGGCTCTACAATGAGCAGTTCTTC.

This clonotype has just a few counts. This sequence joins TRBV20-1 and TRBJ2-5; D is perhaps TRBD2 (5 bases). The V end was cut by 0 bases, the J end by 4 bases, with 21 bases between. The CDR3 is made up of 17 amino acids. Germline V gives CDR1 DFQATT, CDR2 SNEGSKA (reference sequence). DNA of the CDR3: TGCAGTGCTAGAGATCACAGCCGGGGTGGAGTCGGAGAGACCCAGTACTTC. Its translation is CSARDHSRGGVGETQYF.

This clonotype was counted a few times. The chain has TRBV4-3 and TRBJ2-6; D may correspond to TRBD1 or TRBD2 (6 bases each). Trimming removed 4 bases from V and 2 bases from J, with 21 bases in between. This CDR3 region has 19 residues. The germline V gene has CDR1 LGHNA and CDR2 YSLEER. The DNA for the CDR3 is TGCGCCAGCAGCCCTGACCCGTGGGGGGCTTCAGCTGGGGCCAACGTCCTGACTTTC. It translates to CASSPDPWGASAGANVLTF.

There are a few counts of this clonotype. This rearrangement joins TRBV7-2 to TRBJ2-5, with D perhaps TRBD1 or TRBD2 (6 bases each). Germline lookup yields CDR1 SGHTA and CDR2 FQGNSA. The CDR3 runs 14 residues. With 3 bases removed from V and 5 bases from J, the gap between germline ends came to 13 bases. CDR3 nucleotide sequence: TGTGCCAGCAGCTTTAACCGGGGGCCGGAGACCCAGTACTTC. Translated: CASSFNRGPETQYF. The entire variable domain, with the rest obtained from reference TRBV7-2 and TRBJ2-5, is as follows: GAGVSQSPSNKVTEKGKDVELRCDPISGHTALYWYRQSLGQGLEFLIYFQGNSAPDKSGLPSDRFSAERTGGSVSTLTIQRTQQEDSAVYLCASSFNRGPETQYFGPGTRLLVL.

The rearrangement uses TRBV20-1 and TRBJ2-7; D possibly uses TRBD1 or TRBD2 (5 bases each). This CDR3 has 13 residues. In germline, CDR1 is DFQATT, CDR2 SNEGSKA (reference sequence). V gave up 5 bases and J gave up 4 bases, with 15 bases separating them. CDR3 residues: CSASSGTTYEQYV. For the CDR3, the DNA is TGCAGTGCTTCCTCCGGGACCACTTACGAGCAGTACGTC.

The chain carries TRBV3-1 and TRBJ2-1; perhaps TRBD2 as D (5 bases). Germline V lookup: CDR1 LGHDT, CDR2 YNNKEL (reference sequence). This CDR3 comprises 14 residues. V was pared by 0 bases and J by 6 bases, with 9 bases between. The CDR3 sequence: CASSQDLAGNEQFF. CDR3 DNA: TGTGCCAGCAGCCAAGATTTGGCGGGCAATGAGCAGTTCTTC.

The rearrangement joins TRBV6-5 to TRBJ1-1, with no clear D. The CDR3 totals 11 residues. CDR1 MNHEY and CDR2 SVGAGI come from the germline V gene. The V end lost 2 bases, the J end lost 10 bases, and 8 bases lay between the germline ends. Written as DNA, the CDR3 is TGTGCCAGCAGTTACCCCCCGAGAGCTTTCTTT. Translation: CASSYPPRAFF.